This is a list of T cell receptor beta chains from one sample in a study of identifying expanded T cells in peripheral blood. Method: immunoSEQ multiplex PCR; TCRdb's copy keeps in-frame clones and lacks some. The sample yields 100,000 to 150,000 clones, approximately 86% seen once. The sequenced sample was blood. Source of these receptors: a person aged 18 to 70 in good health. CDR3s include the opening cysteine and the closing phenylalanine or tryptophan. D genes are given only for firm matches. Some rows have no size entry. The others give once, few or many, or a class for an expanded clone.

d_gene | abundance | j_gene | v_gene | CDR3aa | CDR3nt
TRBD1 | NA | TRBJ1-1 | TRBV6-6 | CASSDRGATEAFF | TGTGCCAGCAGTGACAGGGGTGCCACTGAAGCTTTCTTT
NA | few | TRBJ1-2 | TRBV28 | CASREQNYGYTF | TGTGCCAGCAGGGAACAGAACTATGGCTACACCTTC
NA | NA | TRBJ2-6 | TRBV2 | CASSVGHPGANVLTF | TGTGCCAGCAGTGTGGGTCACCCTGGGGCCAACGTCCTGACTTTC
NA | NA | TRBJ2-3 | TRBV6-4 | CASSDSLADTQYF | TGTGCCAGCAGTGATTCACTAGCAGATACGCAGTATTTT
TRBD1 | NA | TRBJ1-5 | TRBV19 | CASSIQGVGQPQHF | TGTGCCAGTAGTATCCAGGGGGTAGGTCAGCCCCAGCATTTT
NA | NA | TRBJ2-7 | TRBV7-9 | CASSLAGLFYEQYF | TGTGCCAGCAGCTTAGCTGGGCTGTTCTACGAGCAGTACTTC
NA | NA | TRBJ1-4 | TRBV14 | CASSQLQGGTNEKLFF | TGTGCCAGCAGCCAACTCCAGGGAGGAACTAATGAAAAACTGTTTTTT
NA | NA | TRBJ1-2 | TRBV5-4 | CASSLSEWGGISGYTF | TGTGCCAGCAGCTTGTCTGAATGGGGGGGAATCAGTGGCTACACCTTC
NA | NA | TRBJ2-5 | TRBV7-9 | CASSRSEPPYSMQETQYF | TGTGCCAGCAGCCGTTCGGAGCCTCCCTACTCAATGCAAGAGACCCAGTACTTC
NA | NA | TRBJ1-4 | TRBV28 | CASRTAGRNEKLFF | TGTGCCAGCCGCACGGCAGGGCGGAATGAAAAACTGTTTTTT
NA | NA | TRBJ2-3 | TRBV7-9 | CASSLDRRADTQYF | TGTGCCAGCAGCTTAGACAGGCGTGCGGATACGCAGTATTTT
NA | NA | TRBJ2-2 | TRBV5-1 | CASSSSAANTGELFF | TGCGCCAGCAGCTCATCGGCGGCGAACACCGGGGAGCTGTTTTTT
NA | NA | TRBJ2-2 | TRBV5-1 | CASSLASARRAGELFF | TGCGCCAGCAGCTTGGCCAGTGCTAGGAGGGCCGGGGAGCTGTTTTTT
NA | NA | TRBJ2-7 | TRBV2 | CASRDDRWGLYEQYF | TGTGCCAGCAGGGATGACCGCTGGGGACTTTACGAGCAGTACTTC
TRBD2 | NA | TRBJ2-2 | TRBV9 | CASSVGQRLAGSTGELFF | TGTGCCAGCAGCGTAGGACAGCGGCTAGCGGGCTCCACCGGGGAGCTGTTTTTT
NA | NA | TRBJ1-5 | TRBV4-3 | CASSQVGDGQPQHF | TGCGCCAGCAGCCAAGTAGGGGACGGACAGCCCCAGCATTTT
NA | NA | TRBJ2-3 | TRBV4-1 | CASSQEGGYTDTQYF | TGCGCCAGCAGCCAAGAAGGGGGGTACACAGATACGCAGTATTTT
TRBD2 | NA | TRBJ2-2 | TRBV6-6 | CASIESGGGNTGELFF | TGTGCCAGCATAGAGAGCGGGGGGGGAAACACCGGGGAGCTGTTTTTT
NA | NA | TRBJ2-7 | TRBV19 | CASSRMGDEQYF | TGTGCCAGTAGTCGGATGGGAGACGAGCAGTACTTC
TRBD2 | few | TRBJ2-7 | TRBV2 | CASSVGSSGIGEQYF | TGTGCCAGCAGTGTAGGGTCTAGCGGGATTGGCGAGCAGTACTTC
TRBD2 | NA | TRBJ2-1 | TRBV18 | CASSPRGGRARSSYNEQFF | TGTGCCAGCTCACCACGCGGCGGGAGGGCCCGGAGCTCCTACAATGAGCAGTTCTTC
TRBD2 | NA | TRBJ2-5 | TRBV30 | CAWSVGWGGGQETQYF | TGTGCCTGGAGTGTAGGGTGGGGGGGAGGTCAAGAGACCCAGTACTTC
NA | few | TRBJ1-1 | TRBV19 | CASTESVGYNEAFF | TGTGCCAGTACCGAATCCGTAGGGTACAATGAAGCTTTCTTT
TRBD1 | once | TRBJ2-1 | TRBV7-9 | CASSEAGTGGARNEQFF | TGTGCCAGCAGCGAAGCCGGGACAGGGGGAGCTAGGAATGAGCAGTTCTTC
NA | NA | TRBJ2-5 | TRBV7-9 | CASSLALETQYF | TGTGCCAGCAGCTTAGCGCTGGAGACCCAGTACTTC
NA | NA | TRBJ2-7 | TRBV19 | CASSTARSHEQYF | TGTGCCAGTAGTACAGCTAGGTCCCACGAGCAGTACTTC
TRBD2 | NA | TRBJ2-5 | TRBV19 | CASSTSPSGETQYF | TGTGCCAGTAGTACCAGTCCTAGCGGGGAGACCCAGTACTTC
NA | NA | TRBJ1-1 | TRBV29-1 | CSVGYARSTEAFF | TGCAGCGTTGGATATGCGAGATCCACTGAAGCTTTCTTT
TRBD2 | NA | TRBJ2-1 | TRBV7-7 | CASSLAGLAGYNEQFF | TGTGCCAGCAGCTTAGCCGGACTAGCGGGGTACAATGAGCAGTTCTTC
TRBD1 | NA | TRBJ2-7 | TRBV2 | CASSEGQGVIYEQYF | TGTGCCAGCAGTGAAGGACAGGGGGTGATCTACGAGCAGTACTTC
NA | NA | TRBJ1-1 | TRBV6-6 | CASSRGVDTEAFF | TGTGCCAGCAGTCGAGGGGTGGACACTGAAGCTTTCTTT
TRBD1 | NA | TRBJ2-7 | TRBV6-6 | CASTGRQGQNEQYF | TGTGCCAGCACGGGGAGACAGGGCCAGAACGAGCAGTACTTC
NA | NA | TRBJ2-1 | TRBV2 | CASSPYDEQFF | TGTGCCAGCAGTCCGTACGATGAGCAGTTCTTC
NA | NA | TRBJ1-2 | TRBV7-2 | CASSPGGAGLYGYTF | TGTGCCAGCAGCCCGGGGGGGGCCGGACTATATGGCTACACCTTC
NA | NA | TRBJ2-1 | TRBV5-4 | CASSPYRDGALTHEQFF | TGTGCCAGCAGCCCGTACAGGGACGGGGCGCTTACCCATGAGCAGTTCTTC
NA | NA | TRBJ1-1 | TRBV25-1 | CASRRGDTEAFF | TGTGCCTCTCGTCGAGGGGACACTGAAGCTTTCTTT
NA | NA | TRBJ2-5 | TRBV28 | CASYRGRDGETQYF | TGTGCCAGCTACAGGGGGAGGGACGGAGAGACCCAGTACTTC
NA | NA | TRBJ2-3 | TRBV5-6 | CASSFGSDTQYF | TGTGCCAGCAGCTTTGGTTCAGATACGCAGTATTTT
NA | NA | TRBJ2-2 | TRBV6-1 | CASSEAPPWEGELFF | TGTGCCAGCAGTGAAGCCCCACCTTGGGAAGGGGAGCTGTTTTTT
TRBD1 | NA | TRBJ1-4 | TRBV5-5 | CASSLGTGGEKLFF | TGTGCCAGCAGCTTGGGGACAGGAGGAGAAAAACTGTTTTTT
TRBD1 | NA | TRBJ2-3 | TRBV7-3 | CASKIGQGGDTQYF | TGTGCCAGCAAGATCGGACAGGGGGGAGATACGCAGTATTTT
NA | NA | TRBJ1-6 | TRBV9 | CASSVQGGGNSPLHF | TGTGCCAGCAGCGTGCAGGGAGGCGGTAATTCACCCCTCCACTTT
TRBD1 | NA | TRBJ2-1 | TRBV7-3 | CASSSQDRRLNEQFF | TGTGCCAGCAGCTCCCAGGACAGGAGGCTTAATGAGCAGTTCTTC
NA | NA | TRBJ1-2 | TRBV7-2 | CASSLVGANYGYTF | TGTGCCAGCAGCTTAGTCGGAGCTAACTATGGCTACACCTTC
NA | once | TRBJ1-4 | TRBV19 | CASSRSLRTTNEKLFF | TGTGCCAGTAGTAGATCCCTCCGGACAACTAATGAAAAACTGTTTTTT
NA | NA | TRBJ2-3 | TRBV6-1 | CASSEGDSTDTQYF | TGTGCCAGCAGTGAAGGAGACAGCACAGATACGCAGTATTTT
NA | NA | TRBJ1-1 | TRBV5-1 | CASSLDVDLTEAFF | TGCGCCAGCAGCTTGGATGTGGACCTCACTGAAGCTTTCTTT
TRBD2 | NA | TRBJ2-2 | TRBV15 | CATSRVSGGNTGELFF | TGTGCCACCAGCAGAGTTTCGGGAGGGAACACCGGGGAGCTGTTTTTT
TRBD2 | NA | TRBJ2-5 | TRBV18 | CASSPAGGPRETQYF | TGTGCCAGCTCACCAGCGGGAGGGCCGCGGGAGACCCAGTACTTC
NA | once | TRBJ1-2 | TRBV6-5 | CASSYGGGNGYGYTF | TGTGCCAGCAGTTATGGGGGGGGGAATGGCTATGGCTACACCTTC